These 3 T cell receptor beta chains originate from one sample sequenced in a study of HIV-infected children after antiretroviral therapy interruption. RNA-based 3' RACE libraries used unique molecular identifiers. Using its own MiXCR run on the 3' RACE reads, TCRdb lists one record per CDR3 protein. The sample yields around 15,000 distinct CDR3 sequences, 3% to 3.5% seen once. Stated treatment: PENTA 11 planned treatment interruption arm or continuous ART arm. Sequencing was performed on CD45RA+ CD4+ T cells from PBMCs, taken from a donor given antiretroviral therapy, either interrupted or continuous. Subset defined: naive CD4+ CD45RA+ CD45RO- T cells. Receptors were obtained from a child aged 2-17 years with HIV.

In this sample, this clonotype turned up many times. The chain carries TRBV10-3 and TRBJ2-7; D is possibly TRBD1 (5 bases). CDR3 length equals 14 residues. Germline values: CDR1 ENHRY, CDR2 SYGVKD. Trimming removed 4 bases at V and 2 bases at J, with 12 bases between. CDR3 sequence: CAISVEDNPYEQYF. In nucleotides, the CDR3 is TGTGCCATCAGTGTAGAGGACAATCCCTACGAGCAGTACTTC.

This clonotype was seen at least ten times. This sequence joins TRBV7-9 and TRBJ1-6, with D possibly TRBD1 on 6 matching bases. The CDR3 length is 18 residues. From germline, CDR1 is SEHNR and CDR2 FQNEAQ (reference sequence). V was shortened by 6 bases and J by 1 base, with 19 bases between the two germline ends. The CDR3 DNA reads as TGTGCCAGCAGTCCCCTCACGGACAGTCCGTCCTATAATTCACCCCTCCACTTT. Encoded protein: CASSPLTDSPSYNSPLHF.

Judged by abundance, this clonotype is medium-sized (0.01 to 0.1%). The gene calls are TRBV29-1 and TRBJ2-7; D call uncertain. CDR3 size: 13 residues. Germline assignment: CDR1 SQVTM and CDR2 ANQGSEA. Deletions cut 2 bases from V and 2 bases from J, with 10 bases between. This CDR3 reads CSVENSSPYEQYF. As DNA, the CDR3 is TGCAGCGTTGAAAACAGCAGCCCCTACGAGCAGTACTTC.